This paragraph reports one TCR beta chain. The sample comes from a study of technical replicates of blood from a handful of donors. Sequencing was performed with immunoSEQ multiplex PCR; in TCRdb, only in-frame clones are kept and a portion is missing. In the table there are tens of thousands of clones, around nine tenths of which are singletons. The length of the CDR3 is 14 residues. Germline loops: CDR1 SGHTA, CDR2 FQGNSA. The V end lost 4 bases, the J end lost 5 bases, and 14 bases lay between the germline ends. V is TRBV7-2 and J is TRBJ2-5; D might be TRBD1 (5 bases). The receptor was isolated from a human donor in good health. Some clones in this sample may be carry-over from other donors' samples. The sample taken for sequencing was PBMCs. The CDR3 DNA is TGTGCCAGCAGCTCGCAGGGTGTGGAGGAGACCCAGTACTTC. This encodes CASSSQGVEETQYF.